The rows below give T cell receptor beta chains drawn from one sample of a study of T cell repertoires in cytomegalovirus infection. Each CDR3 protein gets one entry after TCRdb re-called the reads with MiXCR. The profile shows more than 250,000 distinct CDR3 sequences, approximately 25% of them singletons. No antigen has been assigned to these receptors. Material: cultured PBMCs, obtained from culture after CMV antigen stimulation. Receptor source: a human donor in good health (CMV status not recorded). Some clones in this sample may be carry-over from other donors' samples. CDR3s include the opening cysteine and the closing phenylalanine or tryptophan. The D gene is left open where the match is weak. For some rows the clone size is stated as once, few or many, or as a class when expanded; others skip it.

TRBV4-2	many	TRBJ2-2	TRBD2	TGTGCCAGCAGCCTTCTAGCGGGGAGTTTAATTACGAACACCGGGGAGCTGTTTTTT	CASSLLAGSLITNTGELFF
TRBV27	many	TRBJ1-1	TRBD1	TGTGCCAGCAGTTCCGGGACAGGTGAAGCTTTCTTT	CASSSGTGEAFF
TRBV4-1	few	TRBJ2-3	TRBD2	TGCGCCAGCAGCCTAATAGCGGGAGGGACAGATACGCAGTATTTT	CASSLIAGGTDTQYF
TRBV5-1	.	TRBJ1-5	.	TGCGCCAGCAGCCGAGGGGCAAATCAGCCCCAGCATTTT	CASSRGANQPQHF
TRBV7-6	many	TRBJ2-7	TRBD1	TGTGCCAGCAGCTTACGAAGGGACAGGACCTACGAGCAGTACTTC	CASSLRRDRTYEQYF
TRBV7-9	few	TRBJ2-6	.	TGTGCCAGCAGCTCTTCACCTTCTTCTCGCGGGGCCAACGTCCTGACTTTC	CASSSSPSSRGANVLTF
TRBV9	many	TRBJ2-2	TRBD2	TGTGCCACGTCCTATGGGACTAGCGGAACCGGGGAGCTGTTTTTT	CATSYGTSGTGELFF
TRBV12-3/TRBV12-4	few	TRBJ2-2	TRBD1	TGTGCCAGCAGACGAGGGGGGGCAGGGACAGGGGACACCGGGGAGCTGTTTTTT	CASRRGGAGTGDTGELFF
TRBV29-1	.	TRBJ2-3	.	TGCAGCGTTGCGTCTGTGGGGACAGATACGCAGTATTTT	CSVASVGTDTQYF
TRBV4-2	few	TRBJ2-3	TRBD2	TGTGCCAGCAGCCAAGAGAGGGAGGGAGGGAGCACAGATACGCAGTATTTT	CASSQEREGGSTDTQYF
TRBV9	.	TRBJ2-1	.	TGTGCCAGCAGCGATCTCGGGACTGGAAGAAATGAGCAGTTCTTC	CASSDLGTGRNEQFF
TRBV29-1	few	TRBJ2-2	.	TGCGTGCCCCGGGACTTAATCACCGGGGAGCTGTTTTTT	CVPRDLITGELFF
TRBV12-3/TRBV12-4	.	TRBJ1-6	TRBD1	TGTGCCAGCGCGTCCGCGGGACAGCTTAATTCACCCCTCCACTTT	CASASAGQLNSPLHF
TRBV27	.	TRBJ2-6	.	TGTGCCAGCAGTTTGTATGGGGCCAACGTCCTGACTTTC	CASSLYGANVLTF
TRBV7-6	few	TRBJ1-4	.	TGTGCCAGCAGCAAAGACGTCATTAATGAAAAACTGTTTTTT	CASSKDVINEKLFF